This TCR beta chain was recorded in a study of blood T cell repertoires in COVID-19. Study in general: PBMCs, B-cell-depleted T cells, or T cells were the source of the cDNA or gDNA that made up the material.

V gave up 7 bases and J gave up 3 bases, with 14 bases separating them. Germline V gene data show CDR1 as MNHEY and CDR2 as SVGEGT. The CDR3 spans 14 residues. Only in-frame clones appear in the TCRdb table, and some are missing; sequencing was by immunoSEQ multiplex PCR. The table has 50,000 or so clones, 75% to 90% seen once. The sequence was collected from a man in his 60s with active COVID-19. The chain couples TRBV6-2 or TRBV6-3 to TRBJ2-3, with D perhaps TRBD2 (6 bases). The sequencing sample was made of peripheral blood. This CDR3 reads CASNPAGRTDTQYF. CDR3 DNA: TGTGCCAGCAACCCAGCGGGCCGGACAGATACGCAGTATTTT.